Detailed here is one T cell receptor beta chain. Antigen specificity is unknown. These data originate in a study of CD8+ T cells in alopecia areata. Study context: Patients received oral tofacitinib, 5 to 10 mg twice daily, for moderate-to-severe alopecia areata. Study results and caveats: For lesional scalp, especially alopecia totalis/universalis, clonality was higher than in normal scalp.

Documented treatment: oral pan-JAK inhibitor, 5-10 mg twice daily. Trimming pared 1 base from V and 10 bases from J, leaving 11 bases between. The CDR3 totals 12 residues. Germline CDR1 reads SGHRS; CDR2 reads YFSETQ. TCR sequencing used cDNA made by reverse transcription of extracted RNA. Clones were read by immunoSEQ multiplex PCR, and TCRdb kept only the in-frame ones, dropping some. The sample comprises around 190,000 clones, approximately 61% of which are singletons, and just over 1% rests with the top ten. The chain carries TRBV5-1 and TRBJ1-2; tentative D call: TRBD1 (6 bases). The input for sequencing was CD4+ T cells sorted from blood, taken at week 24, from a patient treated with tofacitinib. The receptor was derived from a human donor with alopecia areata. The CDR3: CASSLPGASYTF. The CDR3 DNA reads as TGCGCCAGCAGCTTGCCGGGGGCCTCCTACACCTTC.